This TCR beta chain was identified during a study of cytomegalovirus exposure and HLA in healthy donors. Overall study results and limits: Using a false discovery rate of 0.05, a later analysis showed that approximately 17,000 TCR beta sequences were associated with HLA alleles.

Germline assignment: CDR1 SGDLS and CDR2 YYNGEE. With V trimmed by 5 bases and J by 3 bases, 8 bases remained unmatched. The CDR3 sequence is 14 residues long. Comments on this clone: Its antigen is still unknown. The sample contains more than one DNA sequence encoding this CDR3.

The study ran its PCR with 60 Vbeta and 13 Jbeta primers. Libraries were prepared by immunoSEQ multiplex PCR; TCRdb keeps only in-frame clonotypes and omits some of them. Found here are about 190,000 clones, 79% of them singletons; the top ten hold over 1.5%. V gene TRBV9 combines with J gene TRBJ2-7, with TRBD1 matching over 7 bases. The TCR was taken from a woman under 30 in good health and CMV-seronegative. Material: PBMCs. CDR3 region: CASSASGTDYEQYF. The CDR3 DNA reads TGTGCCAGCAGTGCCTCCGGGACAGACTACGAGCAGTACTTC.